These 17 T cell receptor beta chains came from one sample sequenced in a study of blood T cell repertoires in COVID-19. Repertoires were generated with immunoSEQ multiplex PCR, while TCRdb's copy carries only in-frame clones and drops some. Of about 140,000 clones in the sample, around 81% were seen once. Sequencing was done on a sample of peripheral blood. These receptors were taken from a human donor in a cohort sampled during active COVID-19.

V usage is TRBV25-1 and J usage is TRBJ2-7, with a weak D call TRBD2 (5 bases). CDR1 is MGHDK, CDR2 SYGVNS, per germline. Trimming took off 7 bases at V and 3 bases at J, with 10 bases between the two ends. This CDR3 spans 12 amino acids. CDR3 nucleotide sequence: TGTGCCAGCAAAACAGAGGGCTACGAGCAGTACTTC. Translation: CASKTEGYEQYF.

The chain carries TRBV5-6 and TRBJ2-3; 8 positions match TRBD2. This CDR3 comprises 16 residues. Germline CDR1 is SGHDT and CDR2 is YYEEEE. The V and J ends lost 4 bases and 5 bases, in that order; junction bases with no gene match: 12. The CDR3 is CASSHPKRELGDTQYF. CDR3 DNA sequence: TGTGCCAGCAGCCACCCCAAGCGGGAGTTAGGAGATACGCAGTATTTT. Combining the CDR3 with reference TRBV5-6 and TRBJ2-3 gives the whole variable domain DAGVTQSPTHLIKTRGQQVTLRCSPKSGHDTVSWYQQALGQGPQFIFQYYEEEERQRGNFPDRFSGHQFPNYSSELNVNALLLGDSALYLCASSHPKRELGDTQYFGPGTRLTVL.

This clone was detected only a few times. V is TRBV9 and J is TRBJ1-4, with D unclear. This CDR3 spans 15 amino acids. From germline, CDR1 is SGDLS and CDR2 YYNGEE. V lost 3 bases to trimming and J lost 1 base, with 10 bases between them. CDR3 in amino acids: CASSGREGTNEKLFF. CDR3 DNA sequence: TGTGCCAGCAGCGGAAGAGAGGGAACTAATGAAAAACTGTTTTTT.

The chain uses TRBV19 and TRBJ1-2; D may be TRBD1 (5 bases). Trimming cost V 3 bases and J 4 bases, with 18 bases left between them. The CDR3 consists of 16 residues. Germline-derived CDR1 and CDR2 are LNHDA and SQIVND (reference sequence). In DNA form, the CDR3 reads TGTGCCAGTAGTATCGCCGCAGGCAAAGGGGCCTATGGCTACACCTTC. It is translated as CASSIAAGKGAYGYTF.

This rearrangement joins TRBV9 to TRBJ2-1; TRBD2 matches 8 bases. Germline CDR1 is SGDLS and CDR2 is YYNGEE. After removal of 3 bases from V and 9 bases from J, the junction contained 5 bases not matched to a gene. The length of the CDR3 is 13 residues. The CDR3 loop is CASSGSGMGEQFF. CDR3 DNA sequence: TGTGCCAGCAGCGGTAGCGGGATGGGTGAGCAGTTCTTC.

The rearrangement uses TRBV25-1 and TRBJ1-5, with 8 positions matching TRBD1. The V segment lost 3 bases and the J segment 4 bases; nucleotides outside the gene matches: 8. Germline assignment: CDR1 MGHDK and CDR2 SYGVNS. This CDR3 is built from 16 residues. The CDR3 protein is CASSDAGGRGNQPQHF. CDR3 DNA: TGTGCCAGCAGTGACGCAGGGGGCCGGGGGAATCAGCCCCAGCATTTT.

The chain is built from TRBV7-2 and TRBJ2-1; a weak D match, TRBD2 (6 bases). Germline V gene sequence: CDR1 SGHTA, CDR2 FQGNSA. There are 14 residues in the CDR3. V was shortened by 6 bases and J by 0 bases, with 9 bases between the two germline ends. CDR3 sequence (DNA): TGTGCCAGCAGATCCGGGGGCTCCTACAATGAGCAGTTCTTC. It is translated as CASRSGGSYNEQFF.

As DNA, the CDR3 is TGTGCCAGTAGTATAAATGGGCCCCAGGGCGGCTACACCTTC. Translated, it gives CASSINGPQGGYTF. This chain joins TRBV19 and TRBJ1-2; D perhaps matches TRBD1 (5 bases). This CDR3 contains 14 residues. In germline, CDR1 is LNHDA, CDR2 SQIVND (reference sequence). The germline V and J ends were trimmed by 2 bases and 8 bases, with 15 bases remaining between them.

The chain links TRBV7-9 to TRBJ2-7, with 8 bases fitting TRBD1. Germline CDR1 and CDR2: SEHNR and FQNEAQ (reference sequence). The V and J ends lost 0 bases and 3 bases, in that order; junction bases with no gene match: 7. This CDR3 region has 16 residues. For the CDR3, the DNA is TGTGCCAGCAGCTTAGCACAGGGGGTTGTCATCTACGAGCAGTACTTC. It is translated as CASSLAQGVVIYEQYF.

The rearrangement joins TRBV18 to TRBJ2-1, with a weak D call TRBD2 (6 bases). The CDR3 spans 17 residues. The germline V gene has CDR1 KGHSH and CDR2 LQKENI. V lost 3 bases and J lost 5, with 20 bases in between. DNA for the CDR3: TGTGCCAGCTCACCGACGCTCCGGGCGGGAAGGGACAATGAGCAGTTCTTC. Protein sequence: CASSPTLRAGRDNEQFF.

The rearrangement uses TRBV5-1 and TRBJ1-4; D is uncertain. The CDR3 has 17 amino acids. Germline V lookup: CDR1 SGHRS, CDR2 YFSETQ. Trimming took off 2 bases at V and 0 bases at J, with 14 bases between the two ends. This CDR3 reads CASSLIPQTTTNEKLFF. In DNA, the CDR3 is TGCGCCAGCAGCTTAATACCCCAGACTACAACTAATGAAAAACTGTTTTTT. The whole variable domain, filled in from reference TRBV5-1 and TRBJ1-4, reads KAGVTQTPRYLIKTRGQQVTLSCSPISGHRSVSWYQQTPGQGLQFLFEYFSETQRNKGNFPGRFSGRQFSNSRSEMNVSTLELGDSALYLCASSLIPQTTTNEKLFFGSGTQLSVL.

The chain combines TRBV18 with TRBJ2-3; 9 nucleotides line up with TRBD2. This CDR3 contains 15 residues. Germline-derived CDR1 and CDR2 are KGHSH and LQKENI. V dropped 3 bases and J dropped 6; count of bases not matched to a gene: 7. In nucleotides, the CDR3 is TGTGCCAGCTCACCTTCCCTAGCGGGAAAGGATACGCAGTATTTT. Translating gives CASSPSLAGKDTQYF.

The V call is TRBV6-5, the J call TRBJ2-7; 10 bases align to TRBD2. The V gene end was trimmed by 7 bases and the J gene end by 1 base; junction bases not matched to a gene: 7. The CDR3 runs to 15 residues. The germline CDR1 and CDR2 sequences are MNHEY and SVGAGI. CDR3 in DNA: TGTGCCAGCACCCAGTCTAGCGGGGGTTCCTACGAGCAGTACTTC. Its translation is CASTQSSGGSYEQYF.

V and J are TRBV6-6 and TRBJ2-1; possible D gene TRBD2, 6 bases. V gave up 6 bases and J gave up 4 bases, with 10 bases separating them. This CDR3 region has 13 residues. Germline lookup yields CDR1 MNHNY and CDR2 SVGAGI (reference sequence). CDR3 sequence reads: CASSQGLYNEQFF. CDR3 coding DNA: TGTGCCAGCAGCCAGGGACTTTACAATGAGCAGTTCTTC.

This chain uses TRBV2 with TRBJ1-6, with 7 positions matching TRBD1. Germline V gene sequence: CDR1 SNHLY, CDR2 FYNNEI. V gave up 0 bases and J gave up 11 bases; unmatched junction bases: 4. The CDR3 sequence is 14 residues long. CDR3 nucleotides: TGTGCCAGCAGTGAAGCAGGGGGCGCGACACCCCTCCACTTT. This encodes CASSEAGGATPLHF.

This sequence joins TRBV5-6 and TRBJ2-6; 8 nucleotides line up with TRBD1. Losses at the gene ends were 0 bases for V and 2 bases for J; bases not matched to a gene: 7. The CDR3 is 18 amino acids. CDR1 and CDR2 (germline): SGHDT, YYEEEE. CDR3 coding DNA: TGTGCCAGCAGCTTGGTCGGGCAGGGGGCGGCTGGGGCCAACGTCCTGACTTTC. This sequence encodes CASSLVGQGAAGANVLTF.

This chain joins TRBV7-2 and TRBJ1-2; D unclear. The CDR3 contains 15 residues. V was pared by 2 bases and J by 3 bases, with 13 bases between. Germline V gene data show CDR1 as SGHTA and CDR2 as FQGNSA. The CDR3 reads CASSLRVPRDYGYTF. The CDR3 coding sequence is TGTGCCAGCAGCTTAAGAGTGCCTAGAGACTATGGCTACACCTTC.